This T cell receptor beta chain comes out of a study of early T cells in non-severe SARS-CoV-2 infection (dated by TCRdb to the early 2020s). Study-level background: Because TCR sequencing relied on bulk RNA taken from unsorted whole blood, pairing of alpha and beta chains was not possible.

The study was a case-control design nested within a healthcare worker cohort in London, UK, with weekly nasopharyngeal swab PCR tests and blood sampling. Healthcare workers were enrolled in the week of the UK lockdown, from 23 to 31 March 2020, and were followed every week for up to roughly 15 weeks. As concerns this clonotype: Its cognate antigen has yet to be identified. Base qualities are missing; no much larger clone stands one base away.

The paper as a whole reports these results and caveats: Matching against VDJdb was skewed toward anti-spike CD8 responses, likely underestimated virus-specific expansions, and missed private and CD4 specificities.

CDR1 is given as LNHDA and CDR2 as SQIVND, both from the germline V gene (reference sequence). Trimming costs V 7 bases and J 1 base, and their ends lie 10 bases apart. Spanning cysteine to phenylalanine, the CDR3 consists of 13 amino acids. Of all the DNA, just the CDR3 is kept, 39 bases in frame from base 1. Preparation of the library involved 5' RACE. Sequencing relied on a NextSeq 500. The TCR library protocol attached unique molecular identifiers to individual cDNA molecules to correct for sequencing error and PCR bias. Both TCR alpha and beta chains were sequenced, and tight co-correlation was observed between alpha and beta sequence abundances in each sample. In the original analysis: V gene, J gene and CDR3 annotation of TCR sequences was performed with Decombinator V4. TCRs were defined as expanded if a significant change between any two time points was detected under a Poisson model with p below 0.0001. Abundances of TCRs were expressed as counts per million after normalisation to the total number of TCRs sequenced in each sample. MAIT TCRs were defined by TRAV1-2 paired with TRAJ12, TRAJ20 or TRAJ33, and iNKT TCRs by TRAV10 paired with TRAJ18. VDJdb, accessed 1 November 2021, was searched for CMV, EBV and SARS-CoV-2 annotated TCRs, excluding TCRs annotated for multiple antigens. TCRdb itself trimmed the public reads at Q25 with fastp, ran MiXCR and retained productive beta chains. Under each unique CDR3 protein, matching rows form one entry showing the most common genes and DNA. TCRdb, not the original authors, processed these V and J calls. Recorded for this sample are some 96,000 distinct CDR3 sequences; about 13% of them occurred a single time. The top ten clonotypes cover about 2% of the sample.

Recombination connected TRBV19 to TRBJ1-1; no D segment can be confidently identified. This receptor was identified in an adult who was a healthcare worker with PCR-confirmed SARS-CoV-2 infection or an uninfected control (not recorded which). Material for sequencing was whole blood. The DNA reads TGTGCCAGTAAGGAGCAATCGAACACTGAAGCTTTCTTT. It specifies CASKEQSNTEAFF.